Listed below are T cell receptor beta chains from one sample, sequenced in a study of cytomegalovirus exposure and HLA in healthy donors. Data came from immunoSEQ multiplex PCR; TCRdb stores just in-frame clones and leaves some out. The sample shows about 56,000 clones, 80% to 90% of them seen only once. The sample comprised PBMCs. The receptors were gathered from a woman aged 18-29 years in good health and CMV-seronegative. CDR3s include the opening cysteine and the closing phenylalanine or tryptophan. Fields, in order: CDR3 protein, CDR3 DNA, V gene, D gene, J gene, clone size. D genes are given only for firm matches. For some rows the clone size is stated as once, few or many, or as a class when expanded; others skip it.

CASSQDGTGVYGYTF | TGCGCCAGCAGCCAAGATGGAACAGGGGTGTATGGCTACACCTTC | TRBV4-1 | TRBD1 | TRBJ1-2 | -
CASIVRGPSDTQYF | TGTGCCAGCATAGTGCGGGGGCCCTCAGATACGCAGTATTTT | TRBV9 | - | TRBJ2-3 | -
CASGTGGKDTQYF | TGTGCCAGCGGGACAGGGGGCAAAGATACGCAGTATTTT | TRBV6-1 | TRBD1 | TRBJ2-3 | -
CASSPSRGPGEKLFF | TGTGCCAGCTCACCATCAAGGGGGCCGGGTGAAAAACTGTTTTTT | TRBV18 | TRBD1 | TRBJ1-4 | -
CASTPRGGQRSSGNTIYF | TGTGCCAGCACCCCGCGCGGGGGGCAGCGGAGCTCTGGAAACACCATATATTTT | TRBV11-2 | - | TRBJ1-3 | -
CASSYSTNSYEQYF | TGTGCCAGCAGTTACTCGACAAACTCCTACGAGCAGTACTTC | TRBV6-6 | - | TRBJ2-7 | once
CASSVGTSGTDTQYF | TGTGCCAGCAGTGTTGGGACTAGCGGCACAGATACGCAGTATTTT | TRBV6-1 | TRBD2 | TRBJ2-3 | -
CASQRDRREDYGYTF | TGTGCCAGCCAAAGAGACAGGAGAGAAGACTATGGCTACACCTTC | TRBV28 | - | TRBJ1-2 | -
CSVGSGQGAGGYTF | TGCAGCGTTGGGTCGGGACAGGGGGCTGGAGGCTACACCTTC | TRBV29-1 | TRBD1 | TRBJ1-2 | few
CASSFDGGPYNEQFF | TGTGCCAGCAGTTTTGATGGCGGGCCGTACAATGAGCAGTTCTTC | TRBV27 | - | TRBJ2-1 | -
CASSLSRRQTYEQYF | TGTGCCAGCAGCTTATCAAGACGACAGACCTACGAGCAGTACTTC | TRBV7-8 | - | TRBJ2-7 | -
CASSTRTREVGKLFF | TGTGCCAGCAGTACGAGGACGAGGGAGGTTGGAAAACTGTTTTTT | TRBV6-1 | - | TRBJ1-4 | -
CASRERENSYNEQFF | TGTGCCAGCAGGGAGCGGGAGAACTCCTACAATGAGCAGTTCTTC | TRBV2 | TRBD2 | TRBJ2-1 | -
CASSLGNQPQHF | TGTGCCAGTAGCCTAGGCAATCAGCCCCAGCATTTT | TRBV19 | - | TRBJ1-5 | -
CASSLGAAGLNEQYF | TGTGCCAGCAGCTTGGGGGCGGCAGGGCTAAACGAGCAGTACTTC | TRBV7-6 | - | TRBJ2-7 | -
CAGRAGTGITEAFF | TGTGCCGGGAGGGCCGGGACAGGAATCACTGAAGCTTTCTTT | TRBV13 | TRBD1 | TRBJ1-1 | -